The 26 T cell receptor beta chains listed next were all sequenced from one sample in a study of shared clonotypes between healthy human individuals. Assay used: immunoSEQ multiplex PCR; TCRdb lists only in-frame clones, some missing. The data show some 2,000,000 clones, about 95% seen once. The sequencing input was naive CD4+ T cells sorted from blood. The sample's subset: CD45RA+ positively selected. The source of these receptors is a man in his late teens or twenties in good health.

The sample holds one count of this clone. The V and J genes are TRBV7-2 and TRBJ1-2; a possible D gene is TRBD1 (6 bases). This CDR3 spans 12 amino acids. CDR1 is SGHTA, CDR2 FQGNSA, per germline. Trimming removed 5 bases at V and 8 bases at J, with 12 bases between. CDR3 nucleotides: TGTGCCAGCAGCCTCGGGGGGCGAGGCTACACCTTC. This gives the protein CASSLGGRGYTF.

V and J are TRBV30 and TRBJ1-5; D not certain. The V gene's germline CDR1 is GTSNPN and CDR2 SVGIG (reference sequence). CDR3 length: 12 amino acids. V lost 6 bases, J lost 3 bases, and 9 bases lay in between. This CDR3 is CACGGVNQPQHF. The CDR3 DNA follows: TGTGCCTGCGGCGGGGTCAATCAGCCCCAGCATTTT.

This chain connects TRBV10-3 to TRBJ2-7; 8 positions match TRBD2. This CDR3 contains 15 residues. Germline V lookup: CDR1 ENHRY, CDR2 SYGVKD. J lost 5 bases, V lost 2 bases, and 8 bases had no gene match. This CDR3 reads CAISEARTSNHEQYF. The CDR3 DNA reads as TGTGCCATCAGTGAGGCCCGGACTAGCAACCACGAGCAGTACTTC.

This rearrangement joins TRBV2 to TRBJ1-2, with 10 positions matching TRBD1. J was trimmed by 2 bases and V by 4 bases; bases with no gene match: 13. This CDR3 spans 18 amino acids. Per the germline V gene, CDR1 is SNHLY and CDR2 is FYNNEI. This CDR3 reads CASSALILPGQGNYGYTF. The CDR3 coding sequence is TGTGCCAGCAGTGCCCTCATACTACCGGGACAGGGGAACTATGGCTACACCTTC.

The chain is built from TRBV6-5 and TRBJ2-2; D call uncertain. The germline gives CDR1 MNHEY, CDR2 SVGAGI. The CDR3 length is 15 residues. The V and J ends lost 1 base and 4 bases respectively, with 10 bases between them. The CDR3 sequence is CASSYFRGSTGELFF. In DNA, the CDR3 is TGTGCCAGCAGTTACTTCAGAGGTTCCACCGGGGAGCTGTTTTTT.

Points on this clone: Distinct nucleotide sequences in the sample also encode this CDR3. Here the CDR3 DNA reads TGCGCCAGCAGGGCCGGAGGAACAGATACGCAGTATTTT. Protein sequence: CASRAGGTDTQYF. This sequence joins TRBV10-1 and TRBJ2-3; the D gene is possibly TRBD2 (5 bases). V was shortened by 6 bases and J by 3 bases, with 10 bases between the two germline ends. The germline V gene has CDR1 WNHNN and CDR2 SYGVQD (reference sequence). This CDR3 has 13 amino acids.

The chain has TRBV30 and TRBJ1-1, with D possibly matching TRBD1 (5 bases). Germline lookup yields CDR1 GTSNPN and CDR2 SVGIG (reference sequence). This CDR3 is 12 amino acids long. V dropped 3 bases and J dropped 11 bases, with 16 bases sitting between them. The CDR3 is CAWRRGRIEAFF. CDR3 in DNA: TGTGCCTGGAGGAGGGGTAGAATCGAGGCTTTCTTT.

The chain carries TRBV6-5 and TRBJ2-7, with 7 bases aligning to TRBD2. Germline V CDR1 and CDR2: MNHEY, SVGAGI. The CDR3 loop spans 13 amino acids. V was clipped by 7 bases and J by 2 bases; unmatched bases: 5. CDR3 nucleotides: TGTGCCAGCAAGGTGGGGAGGGCCTACGAGCAGTACTTC. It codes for CASKVGRAYEQYF.

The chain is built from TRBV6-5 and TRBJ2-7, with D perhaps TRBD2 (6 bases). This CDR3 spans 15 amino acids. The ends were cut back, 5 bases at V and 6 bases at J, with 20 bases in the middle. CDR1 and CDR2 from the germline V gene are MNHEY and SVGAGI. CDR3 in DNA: TGTGCCAGCAGTCCCGGTAGCGGACCAACTGCCGAGCAGTACTTC. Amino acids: CASSPGSGPTAEQYF.

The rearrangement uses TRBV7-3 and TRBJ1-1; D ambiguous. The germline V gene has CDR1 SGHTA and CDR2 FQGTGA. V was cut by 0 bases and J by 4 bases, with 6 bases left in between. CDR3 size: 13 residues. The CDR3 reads CASSLTSATEAFF. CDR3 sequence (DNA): TGTGCCAGCAGCTTAACGAGCGCCACTGAAGCTTTCTTT.

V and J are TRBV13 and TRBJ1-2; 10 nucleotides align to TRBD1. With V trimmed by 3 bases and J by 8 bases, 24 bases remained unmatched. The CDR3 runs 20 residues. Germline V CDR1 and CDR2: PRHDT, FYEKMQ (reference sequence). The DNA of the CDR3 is TGTGCCAGCAGCTTCTCAACCTTCCGACTTGGGCCGACAGGGGGCGAAGGCTACACCTTC. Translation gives CASSFSTFRLGPTGGEGYTF.

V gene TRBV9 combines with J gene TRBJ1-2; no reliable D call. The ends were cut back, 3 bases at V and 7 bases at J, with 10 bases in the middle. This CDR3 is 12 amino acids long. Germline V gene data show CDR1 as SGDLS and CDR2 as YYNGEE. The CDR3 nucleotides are TGTGCCAGCAGCGACCCGTATGCTGGCTACACCTTC. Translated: CASSDPYAGYTF.

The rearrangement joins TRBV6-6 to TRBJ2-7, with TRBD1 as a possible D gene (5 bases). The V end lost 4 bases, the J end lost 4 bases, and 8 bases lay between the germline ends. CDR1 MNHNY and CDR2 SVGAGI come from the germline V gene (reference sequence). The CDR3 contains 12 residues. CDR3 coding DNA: TGTGCCAGCAGTTCTGACAGATACGAGCAGTACTTC. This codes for CASSSDRYEQYF.

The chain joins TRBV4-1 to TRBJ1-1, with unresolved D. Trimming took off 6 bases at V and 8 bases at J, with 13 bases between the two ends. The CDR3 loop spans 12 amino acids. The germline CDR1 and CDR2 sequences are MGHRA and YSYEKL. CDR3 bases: TGCGCCAGCAGTCAACCGGTCGGGGAAGCTTTCTTT. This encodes CASSQPVGEAFF.

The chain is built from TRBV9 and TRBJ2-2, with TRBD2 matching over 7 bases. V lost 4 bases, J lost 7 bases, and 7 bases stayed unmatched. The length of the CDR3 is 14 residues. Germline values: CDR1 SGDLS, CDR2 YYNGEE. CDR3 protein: CASSQPLAGGELFF. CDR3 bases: TGTGCCAGCAGCCAACCTTTAGCGGGCGGGGAGCTGTTTTTT.

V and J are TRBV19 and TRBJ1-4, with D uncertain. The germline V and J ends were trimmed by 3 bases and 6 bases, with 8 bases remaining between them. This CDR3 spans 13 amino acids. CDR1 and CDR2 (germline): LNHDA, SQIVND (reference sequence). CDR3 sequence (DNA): TGTGCCAGTAGTATCAAGGGTCATGAAAAACTGTTTTTT. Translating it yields CASSIKGHEKLFF.

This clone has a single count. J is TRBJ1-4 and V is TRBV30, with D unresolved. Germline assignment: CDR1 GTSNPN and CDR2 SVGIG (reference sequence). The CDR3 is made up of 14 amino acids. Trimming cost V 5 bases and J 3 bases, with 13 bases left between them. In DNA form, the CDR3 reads TGTGCCTGGGAGACCGTGGCGGCTAATGAAAAACTGTTTTTT. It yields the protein CAWETVAANEKLFF. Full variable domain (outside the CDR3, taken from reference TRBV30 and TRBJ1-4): SQTIHQWPATLVQPVGSPLSLECTVEGTSNPNLYWYRQAAGRGLQLLFYSVGIGQISSEVPQNLSASRPQDRQFILSSKKLLLSDSGFYLCAWETVAANEKLFFGSGTQLSVL.

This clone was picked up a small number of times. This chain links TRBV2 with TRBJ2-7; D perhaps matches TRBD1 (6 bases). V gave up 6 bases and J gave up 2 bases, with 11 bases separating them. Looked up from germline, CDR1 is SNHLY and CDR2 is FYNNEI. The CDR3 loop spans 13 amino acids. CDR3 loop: CASSADRTYEQYF. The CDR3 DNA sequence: TGTGCCAGCAGCGCCGACAGGACCTACGAGCAGTACTTC.

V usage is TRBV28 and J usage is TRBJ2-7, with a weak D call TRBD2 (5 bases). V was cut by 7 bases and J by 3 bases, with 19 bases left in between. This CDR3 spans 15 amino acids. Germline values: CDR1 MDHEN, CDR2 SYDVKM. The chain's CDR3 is CASTLRDRPIYEQYF. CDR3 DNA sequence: TGTGCCAGCACCCTACGGGATCGTCCAATCTACGAGCAGTACTTC.

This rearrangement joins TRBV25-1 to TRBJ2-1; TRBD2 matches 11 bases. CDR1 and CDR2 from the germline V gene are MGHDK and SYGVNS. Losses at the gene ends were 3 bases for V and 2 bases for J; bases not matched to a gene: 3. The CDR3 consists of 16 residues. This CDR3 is CASSDPTSGTYNEQFF. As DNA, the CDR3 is TGTGCCAGCAGTGACCCGACTAGCGGGACCTACAATGAGCAGTTCTTC.

CDR3 coding DNA: TGCGCCAGCAGCTTAGGGGCAGGGCAATTTGGAAACACCATATATTTT. Translated: CASSLGAGQFGNTIYF. V usage is TRBV5-1 and J usage is TRBJ1-3; D is perhaps TRBD1 (5 bases). Trimming took 2 bases from V and 3 from J, leaving 15 bases between them. Per germline, CDR1 SGHRS and CDR2 YFSETQ. The CDR3 runs to 16 residues.

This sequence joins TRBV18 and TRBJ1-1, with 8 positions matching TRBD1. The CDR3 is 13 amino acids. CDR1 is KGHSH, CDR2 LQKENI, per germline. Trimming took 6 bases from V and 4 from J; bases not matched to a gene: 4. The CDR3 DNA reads TGTGCCAGCTCTGCTGGACAGGGCACTGAAGCTTTCTTT. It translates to CASSAGQGTEAFF.

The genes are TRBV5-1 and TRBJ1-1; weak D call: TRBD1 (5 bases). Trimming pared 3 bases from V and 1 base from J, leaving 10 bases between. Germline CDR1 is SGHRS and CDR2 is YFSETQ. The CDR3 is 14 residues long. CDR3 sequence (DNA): TGCGCCAGCAGCTCGGGACGGACGAACACTGAAGCTTTCTTT. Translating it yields CASSSGRTNTEAFF.

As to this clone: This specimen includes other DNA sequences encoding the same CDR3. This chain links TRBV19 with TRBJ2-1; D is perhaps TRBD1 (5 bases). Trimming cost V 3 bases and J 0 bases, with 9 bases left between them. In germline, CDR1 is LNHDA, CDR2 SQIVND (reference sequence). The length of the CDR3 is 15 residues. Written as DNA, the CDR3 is TGTGCCAGTAGTATTGGGGCGAGCTCCTACAATGAGCAGTTCTTC. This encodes CASSIGASSYNEQFF.

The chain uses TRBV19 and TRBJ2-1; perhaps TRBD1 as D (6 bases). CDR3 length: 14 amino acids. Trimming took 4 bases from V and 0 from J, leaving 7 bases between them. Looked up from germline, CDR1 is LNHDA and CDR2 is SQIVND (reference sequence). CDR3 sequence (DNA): TGTGCCAGTAGTAGGACAGTCTCCTACAATGAGCAGTTCTTC. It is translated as CASSRTVSYNEQFF.

The CDR3 is CSVEYLPRETQYF. In DNA, the CDR3 is TGCAGCGTTGAATACCTCCCCCGGGAGACCCAGTACTTC. This chain uses TRBV29-1 with TRBJ2-5; D remains unclear. Between the trimmed V and J ends, which lost 2 bases and 5 bases, there was a span of 12 bases. CDR3 length: 13 residues. CDR1 is SQVTM, CDR2 ANQGSEA, per germline.